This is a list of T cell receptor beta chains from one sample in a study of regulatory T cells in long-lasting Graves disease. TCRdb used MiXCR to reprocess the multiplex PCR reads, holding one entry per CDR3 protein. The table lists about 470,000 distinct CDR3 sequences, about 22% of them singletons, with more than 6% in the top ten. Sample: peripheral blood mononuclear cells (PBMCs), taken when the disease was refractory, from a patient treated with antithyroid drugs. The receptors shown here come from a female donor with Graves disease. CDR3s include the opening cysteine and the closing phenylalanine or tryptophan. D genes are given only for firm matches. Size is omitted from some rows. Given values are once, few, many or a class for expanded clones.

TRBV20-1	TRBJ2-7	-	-	CSARDQGRTVSSYEQYF	TGCAGTGCTAGAGATCAGGGGCGGACAGTTTCATCCTACGAGCAGTACTTC
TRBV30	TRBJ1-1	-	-	CAWSVLSGEAFF	TGTGCCTGGAGTGTACTTTCCGGCGAAGCTTTCTTT
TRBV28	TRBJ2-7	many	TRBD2	CASSPPAGGGAYEQYF	TGTGCCAGCAGTCCCCCAGCGGGAGGAGGGGCCTACGAGCAGTACTTC
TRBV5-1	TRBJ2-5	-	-	CASSLGTSPVETQYF	TGCGCCAGCAGCTTGGGGACTTCCCCTGTGGAGACCCAGTACTTC
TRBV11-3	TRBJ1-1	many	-	CASSQTGLNTEAFF	TGTGCCAGCAGTCAAACAGGGCTGAACACTGAAGCTTTCTTT
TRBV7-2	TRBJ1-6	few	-	CASSLVSKDSPLHF	TGTGCCAGCAGCTTAGTTAGTAAGGATTCACCCCTCCACTTT
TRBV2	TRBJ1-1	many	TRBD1	CASSDPQGEWDTEAFF	TGTGCCAGCAGTGACCCGCAGGGGGAATGGGACACTGAAGCTTTCTTT
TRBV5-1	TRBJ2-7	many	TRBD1	CASSLGQNYEQYF	TGTGCCAGCAGCCTGGGACAGAACTACGAGCAGTACTTC
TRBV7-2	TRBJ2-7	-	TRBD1	CASSMGQGAWNEQYF	TGTGCCAGCAGCATGGGACAGGGGGCGTGGAACGAGCAGTACTTC
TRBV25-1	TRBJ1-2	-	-	CASSEYGHGYTF	TGTGCCAGCAGTGAATACGGGCATGGCTACACCTTC
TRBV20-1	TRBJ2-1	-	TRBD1	CSELRDRAYNEQFF	TGCAGTGAACTCCGGGACAGAGCCTACAATGAGCAGTTCTTC
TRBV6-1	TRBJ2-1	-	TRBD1	CASSGTGISYNEQFF	TGTGCCAGCAGTGGGACAGGGATCTCCTACAATGAGCAGTTCTTC
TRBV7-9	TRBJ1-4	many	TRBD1	CASSHDNRGEKLFF	TGTGCCAGCAGCCACGACAACAGGGGTGAAAAACTGTTTTTT
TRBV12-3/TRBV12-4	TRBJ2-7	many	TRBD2	CASRDLAGGTYEQYF	TGTGCCAGCAGGGACCTAGCGGGAGGGACCTACGAGCAGTACTTC
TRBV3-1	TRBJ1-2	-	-	CASSQDLSGVYGYTF	TGTGCCAGCAGCCAAGATCTATCAGGGGTTTATGGCTACACCTTC
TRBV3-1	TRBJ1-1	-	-	CASSQGAGAFF	TGTGCCAGCAGCCAAGGGGCAGGGGCTTTCTTT
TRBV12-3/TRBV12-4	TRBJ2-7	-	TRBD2	CASSDSGSSYEQYF	TGTGCCAGCAGTGACAGCGGGAGCTCCTACGAGCAGTACTTC
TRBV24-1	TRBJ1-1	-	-	CATSDPGQNTEAFF	TGTGCCACCAGTGATCCGGGACAGAACACTGAAGCTTTCTTT
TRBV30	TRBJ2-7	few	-	CAWSGWDMFNEQYF	TGTGCCTGGAGTGGGTGGGACATGTTTAACGAGCAGTACTTC
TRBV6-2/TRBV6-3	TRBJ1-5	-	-	CASSDWGQPQHF	TGTGCCAGCAGTGATTGGGGGCAGCCCCAGCATTTT
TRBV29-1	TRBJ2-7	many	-	CSVEVGFPENEQYF	TGCAGCGTTGAAGTAGGATTCCCCGAGAACGAGCAGTACTTC
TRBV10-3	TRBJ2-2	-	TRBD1	CAIRPSEGQGSSGELFF	TGTGCCATCAGGCCGAGTGAAGGACAGGGAAGTTCCGGGGAGCTGTTTTTT
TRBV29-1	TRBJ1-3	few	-	CSVERGHTIYF	TGCAGCGTTGAAAGGGGACACACCATATATTTT
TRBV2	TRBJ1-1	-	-	CASSEQTLGVFF	TGTGCCAGCAGTGAACAGACGCTGGGCGTTTTCTTT
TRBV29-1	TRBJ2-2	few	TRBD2	CSVTGGNTGELFF	TGCAGCGTGACGGGAGGGAACACCGGGGAGCTGTTTTTT
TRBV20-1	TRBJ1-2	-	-	CSARVKVRNYGYTF	TGCAGTGCTAGAGTTAAGGTCCGTAACTATGGCTACACCTTC
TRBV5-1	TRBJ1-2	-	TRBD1	CASSSGQGHGYGYTF	TGCGCCAGCAGCTCGGGACAGGGTCACGGCTATGGCTACACCTTC
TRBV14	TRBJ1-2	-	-	CASSASLGAGYTF	TGTGCCAGCAGCGCCTCATTAGGTGCTGGCTACACCTTC
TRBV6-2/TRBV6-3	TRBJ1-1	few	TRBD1	CASSWGQGVAFF	TGTGCCAGCAGTTGGGGACAGGGGGTAGCTTTCTTT
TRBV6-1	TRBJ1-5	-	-	CASSEGAYSNQPQHF	TGTGCCAGCAGTGAGGGGGCCTATAGCAATCAGCCCCAGCATTTT
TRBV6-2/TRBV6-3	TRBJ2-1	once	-	CASSSGTSPWQFF	TGTGCCAGCAGCTCCGGGACTTCTCCATGGCAGTTCTTC